A selection of T cell receptor beta chains follows, all from one sample in a study of cytomegalovirus exposure and HLA in healthy donors. TCRdb's copy holds only in-frame clones and misses some; the assay was immunoSEQ multiplex PCR. This sample has about 110,000 clones, with about 81% found just once. The source material was PBMCs. These TCRs come from a male donor in good health and CMV-seropositive. CDR3s include the opening cysteine and the closing phenylalanine or tryptophan. The D gene is left open where the match is weak. Some rows mark clone size as missing; the rest say once, few, many or name a class of expanded clone.

V,J,D,size,DNA,CDR3
TRBV4-2,TRBJ2-1,TRBD2,-,TGTGCCAGCAGCCAAGGACTAGCGGGGGGGAATGAGCAGTTCTTC,CASSQGLAGGNEQFF
TRBV29-1,TRBJ2-4,-,-,TGCAGCGTTGAAGATCCTAGCAGGGCCAAAAACATTCAGTACTTC,CSVEDPSRAKNIQYF
TRBV28,TRBJ1-1,-,-,TGTGCCAGCAGTTTATATTGGCAACACACTGAAGCTTTCTTT,CASSLYWQHTEAFF
TRBV19,TRBJ2-7,-,-,TGTGCCAGTAGTGTGACAGGTTTAAGGGCGGGCGAGCAGTACTTC,CASSVTGLRAGEQYF
TRBV6-1,TRBJ1-1,-,-,TGTGCCAGCAGTGCCACAGGTTCGAACACTGAAGCTTTCTTT,CASSATGSNTEAFF
TRBV13,TRBJ2-1,-,once,TGTGCCAGCAGCTCCCAGGGGAGCGGGAAGCTCTACAATGAGCAGTTCTTC,CASSSQGSGKLYNEQFF
TRBV19,TRBJ1-1,-,-,TGTGCCAGTAGTATAGGAGGGAACACTGAAGCTTTCTTT,CASSIGGNTEAFF
TRBV7-3,TRBJ2-1,TRBD2,-,TGTGCCAGCGGGTTAGCGGGAGCCAATGAGCAGTTCTTC,CASGLAGANEQFF
TRBV7-6,TRBJ1-2,TRBD1,-,TGTGCCAGCAGCCCGGTGACTTTCGGGACAGGGGTCCAATATGGCTACACCTTC,CASSPVTFGTGVQYGYTF
TRBV7-2,TRBJ1-1,-,-,TGTGCCAGCAGCTCTCAGGGTGGAGTGAACACTGAAGCTTTCTTT,CASSSQGGVNTEAFF
TRBV7-2,TRBJ1-4,-,-,TGTGCCAGCAGCTTGGAGACAGGAGTTAATGAAAAACTGTTTTTT,CASSLETGVNEKLFF
TRBV9,TRBJ1-5,-,few,TGTGCCAGCAGCGTAGACGTAGGGGGTGGTCAGCCCCAGCATTTT,CASSVDVGGGQPQHF
TRBV29-1,TRBJ2-7,TRBD2,-,TGCAGCGCTCTTAGCGGGAGAGGGTACGAGCAGTACTTC,CSALSGRGYEQYF
TRBV18,TRBJ1-4,-,-,TGTGCCAGCTCACCACCGTCTTTCCGGGACAACTCCCGAGGTGGAAAACTGTTTTTT,CASSPPSFRDNSRGGKLFF
TRBV30,TRBJ1-2,-,-,TGTGCCTGGATCTCCGGCATGGGAGGTGGCTACACCTTC,CAWISGMGGGYTF
TRBV7-2,TRBJ2-2,-,-,TGTGCCAGCAGCTTGTCTTCGGGTCCCGGGGAGCTGTTTTTT,CASSLSSGPGELFF
TRBV7-2,TRBJ2-2,TRBD1,-,TGTGCCAGCAGCTTATTACGGACAGGCGCGAACACCGGGGAGCTGTTTTTT,CASSLLRTGANTGELFF
TRBV5-6,TRBJ1-1,-,-,TGTGCCAGCAGCTTTTCAGGGGTTGAAGCTTTCTTT,CASSFSGVEAFF
TRBV29-1,TRBJ2-5,-,-,TGCAGCGTTGAGTCCTTCCAAGAGACCCAGTACTTC,CSVESFQETQYF
TRBV28,TRBJ2-7,-,-,TGTGCCAGCAGTCCGGGACTGGTACTTTACGAGCAGTACTTC,CASSPGLVLYEQYF
TRBV5-1,TRBJ2-7,-,-,TGCGCCAGCAGTGAAGGCGGGGGCACCTACGAGCAGTACTTC,CASSEGGGTYEQYF
TRBV5-1,TRBJ2-7,TRBD2,few,TGCGCCAGCAGCTCTCGGGGGGCCTACGAGCAGTACTTC,CASSSRGAYEQYF